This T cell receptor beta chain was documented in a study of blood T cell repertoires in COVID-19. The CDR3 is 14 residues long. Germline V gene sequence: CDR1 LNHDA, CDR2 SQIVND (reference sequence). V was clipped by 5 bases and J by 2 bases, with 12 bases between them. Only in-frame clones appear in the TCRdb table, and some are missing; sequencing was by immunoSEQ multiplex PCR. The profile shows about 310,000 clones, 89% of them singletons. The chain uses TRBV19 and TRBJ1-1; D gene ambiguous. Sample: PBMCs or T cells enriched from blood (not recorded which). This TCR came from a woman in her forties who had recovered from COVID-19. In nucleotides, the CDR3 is TGTGCCAGTAGTCTCCCGGGGAGTAACACTGAAGCTTTCTTT. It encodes CASSLPGSNTEAFF.